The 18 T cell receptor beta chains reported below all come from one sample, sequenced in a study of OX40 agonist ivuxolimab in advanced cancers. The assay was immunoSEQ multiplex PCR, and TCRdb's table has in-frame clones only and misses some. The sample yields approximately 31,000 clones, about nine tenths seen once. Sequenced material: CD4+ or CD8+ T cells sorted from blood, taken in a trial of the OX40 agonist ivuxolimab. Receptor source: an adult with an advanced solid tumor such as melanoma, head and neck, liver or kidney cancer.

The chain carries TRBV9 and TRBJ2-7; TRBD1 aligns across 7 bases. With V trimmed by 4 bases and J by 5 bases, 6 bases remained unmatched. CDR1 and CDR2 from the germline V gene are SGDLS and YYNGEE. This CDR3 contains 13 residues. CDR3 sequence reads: CASSPTTGHEQYF. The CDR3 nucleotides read TGTGCCAGCAGCCCTACGACAGGGCACGAGCAGTACTTC.

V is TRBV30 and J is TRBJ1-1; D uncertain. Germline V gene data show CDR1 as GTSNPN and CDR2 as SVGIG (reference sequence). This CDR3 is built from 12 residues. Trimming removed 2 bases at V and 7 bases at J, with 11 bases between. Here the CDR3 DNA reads TGTGCCTGGAGTATGCCGGGATATGAAGCTTTCTTT. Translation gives CAWSMPGYEAFF.

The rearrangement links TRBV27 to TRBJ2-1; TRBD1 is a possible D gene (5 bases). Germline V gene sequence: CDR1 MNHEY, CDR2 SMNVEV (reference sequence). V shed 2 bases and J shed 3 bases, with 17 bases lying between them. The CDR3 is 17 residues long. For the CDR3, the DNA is TGTGCCAGCAGTTTACTTTATGTCACAGGAAACTACAATGAGCAGTTCTTC. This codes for CASSLLYVTGNYNEQFF.

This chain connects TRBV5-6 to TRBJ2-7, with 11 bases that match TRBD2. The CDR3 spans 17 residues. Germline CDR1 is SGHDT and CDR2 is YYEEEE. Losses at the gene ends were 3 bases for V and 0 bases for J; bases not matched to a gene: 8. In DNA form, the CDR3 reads TGTGCCAGCAGCTCCCCATTAGCGGGAGGGAGCTCCTACGAGCAGTACTTC. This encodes CASSSPLAGGSSYEQYF.

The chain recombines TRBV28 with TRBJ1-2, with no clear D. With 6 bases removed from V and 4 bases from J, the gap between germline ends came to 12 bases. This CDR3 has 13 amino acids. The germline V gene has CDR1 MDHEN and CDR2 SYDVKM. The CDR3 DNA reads TGTGCCAGCAGACGAACAGACTCCTATGGCTACACCTTC. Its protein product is CASRRTDSYGYTF.

Written as DNA, the CDR3 is TGTGCCAGCAGATTGACTGGTGGCAAAAACATTCAGTACTTC. Protein sequence: CASRLTGGKNIQYF. The V and J genes are TRBV28 and TRBJ2-4; no clear D. This CDR3 is 14 amino acids long. Germline assignment: CDR1 MDHEN and CDR2 SYDVKM. V was trimmed by 6 bases and J by 3 bases, leaving 12 bases between them.

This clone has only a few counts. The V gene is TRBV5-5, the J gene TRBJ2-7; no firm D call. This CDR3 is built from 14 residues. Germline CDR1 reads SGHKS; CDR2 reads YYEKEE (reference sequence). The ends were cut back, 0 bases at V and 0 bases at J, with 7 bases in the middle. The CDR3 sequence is CASSLEPSSYEQYF. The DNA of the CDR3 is TGTGCCAGCAGCTTGGAGCCAAGCTCCTACGAGCAGTACTTC.

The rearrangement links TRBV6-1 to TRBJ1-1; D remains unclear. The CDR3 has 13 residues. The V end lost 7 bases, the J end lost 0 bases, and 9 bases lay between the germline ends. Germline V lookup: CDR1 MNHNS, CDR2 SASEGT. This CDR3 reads CASKEFMNTEAFF. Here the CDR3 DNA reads TGTGCCAGCAAGGAGTTCATGAACACTGAAGCTTTCTTT.

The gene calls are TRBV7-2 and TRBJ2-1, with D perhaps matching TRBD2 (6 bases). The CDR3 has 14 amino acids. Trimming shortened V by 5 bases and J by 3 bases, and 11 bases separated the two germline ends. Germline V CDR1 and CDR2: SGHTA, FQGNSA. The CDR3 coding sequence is TGTGCCAGCAGCCCGCGGACTATCTACAATGAGCAGTTCTTC. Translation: CASSPRTIYNEQFF.

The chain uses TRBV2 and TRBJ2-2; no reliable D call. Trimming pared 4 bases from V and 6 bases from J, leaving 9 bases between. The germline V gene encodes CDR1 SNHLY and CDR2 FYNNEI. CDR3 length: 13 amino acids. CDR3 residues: CASSVTFPGELFF. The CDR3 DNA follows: TGTGCCAGCAGTGTCACATTCCCCGGGGAGCTGTTTTTT.

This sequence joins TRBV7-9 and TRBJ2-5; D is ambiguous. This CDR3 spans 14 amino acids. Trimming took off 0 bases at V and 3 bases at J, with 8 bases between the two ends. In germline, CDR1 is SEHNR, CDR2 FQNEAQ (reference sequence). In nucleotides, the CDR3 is TGTGCCAGCAGCTTAGCGGCAGACGAAGAGACCCAGTACTTC. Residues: CASSLAADEETQYF. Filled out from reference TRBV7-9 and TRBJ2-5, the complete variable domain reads DTGVSQNPRHKITKRGQNVTFRCDPISEHNRLYWYRQTLGQGPEFLTYFQNEAQLEKSRLLSDRFSAERPKGSFSTLEIQRTEQGDSAMYLCASSLAADEETQYFGPGTRLLVL.

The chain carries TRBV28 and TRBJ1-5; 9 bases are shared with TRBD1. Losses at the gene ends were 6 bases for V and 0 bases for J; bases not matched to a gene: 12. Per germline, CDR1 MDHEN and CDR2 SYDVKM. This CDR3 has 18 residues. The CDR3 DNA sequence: TGTGCCAGCAGCATAGGACAGGGGAGGGGCTATAGCAATCAGCCCCAGCATTTT. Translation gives CASSIGQGRGYSNQPQHF.

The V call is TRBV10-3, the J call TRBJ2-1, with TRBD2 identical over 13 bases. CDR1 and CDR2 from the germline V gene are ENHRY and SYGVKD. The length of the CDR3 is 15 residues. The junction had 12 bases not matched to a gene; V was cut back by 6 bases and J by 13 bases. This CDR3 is CAIRPEVWTSGGQFF. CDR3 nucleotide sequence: TGTGCCATCAGACCCGAGGTGTGGACTAGCGGGGGTCAGTTCTTC.

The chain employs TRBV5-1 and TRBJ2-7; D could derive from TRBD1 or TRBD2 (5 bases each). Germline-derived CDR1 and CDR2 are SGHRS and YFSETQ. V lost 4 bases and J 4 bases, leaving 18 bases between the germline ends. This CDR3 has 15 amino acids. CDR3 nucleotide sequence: TGCGCCAGCAGCCAGGAGGTCCAGGGTGGGTACGAGCAGTACTTC. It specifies CASSQEVQGGYEQYF.

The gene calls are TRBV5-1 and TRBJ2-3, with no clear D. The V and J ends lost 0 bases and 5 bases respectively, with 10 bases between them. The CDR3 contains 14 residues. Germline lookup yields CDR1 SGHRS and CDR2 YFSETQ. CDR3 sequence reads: CASSLENHQDTQYF. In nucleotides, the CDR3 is TGCGCCAGCAGCTTGGAAAACCACCAAGATACGCAGTATTTT.

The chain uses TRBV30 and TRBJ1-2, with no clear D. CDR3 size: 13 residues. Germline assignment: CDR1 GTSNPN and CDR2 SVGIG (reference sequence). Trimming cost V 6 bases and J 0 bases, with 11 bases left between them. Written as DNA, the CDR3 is TGTGCCTGCCCCCGGAGAGCTAACTATGGCTACACCTTC. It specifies CACPRRANYGYTF.

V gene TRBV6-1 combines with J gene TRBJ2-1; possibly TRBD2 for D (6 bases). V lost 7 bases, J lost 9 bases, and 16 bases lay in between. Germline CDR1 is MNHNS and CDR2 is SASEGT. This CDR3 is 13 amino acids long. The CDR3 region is CASIGVARGEQFF. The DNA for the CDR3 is TGTGCCAGCATTGGGGTCGCGCGGGGTGAGCAGTTCTTC.

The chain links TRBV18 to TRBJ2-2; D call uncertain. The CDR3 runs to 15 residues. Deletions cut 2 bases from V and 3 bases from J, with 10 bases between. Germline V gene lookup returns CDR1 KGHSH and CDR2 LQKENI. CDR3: CASSPEYLYTGELFF. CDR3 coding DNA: TGTGCCAGCTCACCAGAGTACCTTTACACCGGGGAGCTGTTTTTT.